This TCR beta chain was captured in a study of T-cell reconstitution after alpha-beta-depleted transplantation in children. Unique molecular identifiers featured in how the TCRbeta library was prepared. MiXCR, run by TCRdb on the PCR reads, gives a single entry per CDR3 protein. Among around 580,000 distinct CDR3 sequences, over 20% were seen once, and the ten largest hold 36%. In germline, CDR1 is SGHRS, CDR2 YFSETQ. The CDR3 covers 15 residues. Trimming cost V 0 bases and J 4 bases, with 11 bases left between them. This clonotype was obtained from a boy under two years old with Wiskott-Aldrich syndrome, due to receive a stem cell transplant. The specimen comprised PBMCs, sampled before TCRalphabeta/CD19-depleted stem cell transplant. The J gene is TRBJ2-1, the V gene TRBV5-1; maybe TRBD2 (5 bases). This CDR3 is CASSLAVASYNEQFF. The DNA of the CDR3 is TGCGCCAGCAGCTTGGCGGTAGCGTCGTACAATGAGCAGTTCTTC.